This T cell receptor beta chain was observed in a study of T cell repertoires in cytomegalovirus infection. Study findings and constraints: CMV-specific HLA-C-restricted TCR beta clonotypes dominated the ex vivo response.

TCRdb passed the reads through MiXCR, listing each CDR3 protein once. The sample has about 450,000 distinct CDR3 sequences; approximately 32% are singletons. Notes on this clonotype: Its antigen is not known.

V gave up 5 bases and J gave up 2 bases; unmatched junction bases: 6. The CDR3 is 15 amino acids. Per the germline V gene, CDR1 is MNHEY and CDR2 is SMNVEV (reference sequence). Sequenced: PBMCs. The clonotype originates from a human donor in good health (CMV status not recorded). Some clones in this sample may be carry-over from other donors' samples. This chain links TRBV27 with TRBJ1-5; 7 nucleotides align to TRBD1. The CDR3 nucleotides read TGTGCCAGCAGTCTGACAGGGAAGGGCAATCAGCCCCAGCATTTT. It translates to CASSLTGKGNQPQHF.